The clone carrying this T cell receptor beta chain occurred a few times. Its antigen remains unidentified. Germline CDR1 and CDR2: SGHRS and YFSETQ. V lost 3 bases to trimming and J lost 2 bases; unmatched junction nucleotides: 6. This CDR3 is 15 amino acids long. This specimen belongs to a study of shared clonotypes between healthy human individuals. Findings and limits, study-wide: A reduction in generation probabilities was seen for non-shared clonotypes relative to those shared by all four donors.

Assay runs were performed at deep level. Authors' methods: ImmunoSEQ only sent back junction sequences with no quality scores, so filtering was done differently. Produced via immunoSEQ multiplex PCR; TCRdb's table is partial and in-frame only. That table is the source of V, J and clone size, and D and trimming were worked out from the DNA. The table lists about 980,000 clones, roughly 72% of them singletons. The clonotype originates from a man in his late teens or twenties in good health. The material sequenced was memory CD4+ T cells sorted from blood. Described subset: CD45RA-negative fraction. The chain couples TRBV5-1 to TRBJ1-2; 8 bases fit TRBD1. Written as DNA, the CDR3 is TGCGCCAGCAGCTATGACAGGGGAGAGAACTATGGCTACACCTTC. It specifies CASSYDRGENYGYTF.